The 26 T cell receptor beta chains listed next were all sequenced from one sample in a study of blood T cell repertoires in COVID-19. The method was immunoSEQ multiplex PCR; TCRdb's version includes in-frame clones alone and lacks a portion of them. The data show approximately 100,000 clones, roughly 79% seen once. Sequencing was done on a sample of peripheral blood. The receptors here all came from a human donor in a cohort sampled during active COVID-19.

This chain links TRBV7-8 with TRBJ1-1; 9 nucleotides agree with TRBD1. V lost 1 base to trimming and J lost 5 bases; unmatched junction nucleotides: 5. The CDR3 consists of 15 residues. Germline V gives CDR1 SGHVS, CDR2 FQNEAQ. CDR3 bases: TGTGCCAGCAGCTTAGGGGGACAGGGTCTGACTGAAGCTTTCTTT. It translates to CASSLGGQGLTEAFF.

CDR3 in DNA: TGTGCCAGTAGTATGGGCCAGTACTATGGCTACACCTTC. Translating it yields CASSMGQYYGYTF. The chain uses TRBV19 and TRBJ1-2; D gene unclear. Trimming left V 3 bases short and J 3 bases short, with 8 bases between. The CDR3 contains 13 residues. Germline CDR1 and CDR2: LNHDA and SQIVND (reference sequence).

This sequence joins TRBV9 and TRBJ1-1; a possible D gene is TRBD1 (5 bases). The CDR3 contains 14 residues. The V gene lost 3 bases and the J gene lost 3 bases, with 12 bases spanning the gap. Germline-derived CDR1 and CDR2 are SGDLS and YYNGEE. DNA of the CDR3: TGTGCCAGCAGCGGCCAGGGAGGGTACACTGAAGCTTTCTTT. Its protein product is CASSGQGGYTEAFF.

This CDR3 is CASSYGTGGAEAFF. Here the CDR3 DNA reads TGTGCCAGCAGTTACGGGACAGGGGGAGCTGAAGCTTTCTTT. V and J are TRBV6-5 and TRBJ1-1; the match to TRBD1 covers 11 bases. Unmatched junction bases numbered 2, after V lost 2 bases and J lost 6 bases. The V gene's germline CDR1 is MNHEY and CDR2 SVGAGI. This CDR3 is 14 amino acids long.

This chain connects TRBV2 to TRBJ2-4; tentatively, D is TRBD1 (6 bases). From germline, CDR1 is SNHLY and CDR2 FYNNEI. The V end lost 6 bases, the J end lost 1 base, and 10 bases lay between the germline ends. The CDR3 is 14 amino acids. In DNA form, the CDR3 reads TGTGCCAGCAGGGACAGCGAGGCCAAAAACATTCAGTACTTC. Translation: CASRDSEAKNIQYF.

This chain connects TRBV5-5 to TRBJ1-5; D is unresolved. Germline CDR1 is SGHKS and CDR2 is YYEKEE (reference sequence). The CDR3 covers 15 residues. Deletions cut 2 bases from V and 0 bases from J, with 9 bases between. The chain's CDR3 is CASSFGQNSNQPQHF. The CDR3 DNA follows: TGTGCCAGCAGCTTTGGTCAGAATAGCAATCAGCCCCAGCATTTT.

This sequence joins TRBV4-1 and TRBJ2-5, with 8 positions matching TRBD2. CDR1 is MGHRA, CDR2 YSYEKL, per germline. The CDR3 loop spans 16 amino acids. The ends lost 2 bases at V and 1 base at J; junction bases unmatched: 6. In DNA form, the CDR3 reads TGCGCCAGCAGCCAACCCCGGCGGGGGGTCCAAGAGACCCAGTACTTC. The encoded protein is CASSQPRRGVQETQYF.

The V and J genes are TRBV18 and TRBJ1-1, with 8 bases matching TRBD1. The CDR3 extends over 13 amino acids. V dropped 3 bases and J dropped 6; count of bases not matched to a gene: 3. Germline V gives CDR1 KGHSH, CDR2 LQKENI. CDR3 in amino acids: CASSPDRVAEAFF. CDR3 DNA: TGTGCCAGCTCACCGGACAGGGTCGCTGAAGCTTTCTTT.

This chain connects TRBV29-1 to TRBJ2-7, with 10 bases aligning to TRBD1. The CDR3 runs to 11 residues. CDR1 SQVTM and CDR2 ANQGSEA come from the germline V gene. V trimming: 3 bases; J trimming: 11 bases; junction bases outside the gene matches: 4. CDR3 coding DNA: TGCAGCGTTGACACGGGGACAGGGGAGTACTTC. This codes for CSVDTGTGEYF.

The chain is built from TRBV6-1 and TRBJ2-7, with a weak D call TRBD1 (5 bases). Trimming stripped 2 bases from V and 0 bases from J, with 8 bases between. Germline V gives CDR1 MNHNS, CDR2 SASEGT. The CDR3 has 14 residues. The CDR3 region is CASSEFQGSYEQYF. The CDR3 coding sequence is TGTGCCAGCAGTGAATTTCAGGGCTCCTACGAGCAGTACTTC.

The V call is TRBV29-1, the J call TRBJ1-5, with D possibly being TRBD1 (5 bases). The V gene's germline CDR1 is SQVTM and CDR2 ANQGSEA. This CDR3 is 13 amino acids long. V dropped 7 bases and J dropped 4 bases, with 14 bases sitting between them. CDR3 sequence reads: CSALTVQNQPQHF. The DNA of the CDR3 is TGCAGCGCTCTGACAGTACAAAATCAGCCCCAGCATTTT. Full variable domain (missing parts from reference TRBV29-1 and TRBJ1-5): SAVISQKPSRDICQRGTSLTIQCQVDSQVTMMFWYRQQPGQSLTLIATANQGSEATYESGFVIDKFPISRPNLTFSTLTVSNMSPEDSSIYLCSALTVQNQPQHFGDGTRLSIL.

The J gene is TRBJ2-3, the V gene TRBV27; the match to TRBD2 covers 13 bases. Per the germline V gene, CDR1 is MNHEY and CDR2 is SMNVEV (reference sequence). CDR3 length: 17 residues. With V trimmed by 5 bases and J by 5 bases, 10 bases remained unmatched. In DNA form, the CDR3 reads TGTGCCAGCAGTCTAGTCGGGACTAGCGGGACGAGAGATACGCAGTATTTT. Translation: CASSLVGTSGTRDTQYF.

This rearrangement joins TRBV11-2 to TRBJ2-7, with TRBD2 identical over 16 bases. The germline CDR1 and CDR2 sequences are SGHAT and FQNNGV. V shed 4 bases and J 4 bases; nucleotides not matched to a gene: 4. The length of the CDR3 is 16 residues. The CDR3 sequence is CASSSGGLAGGYEQYF. For the CDR3, the DNA is TGTGCCAGCAGCTCGGGGGGACTAGCGGGAGGGTACGAGCAGTACTTC.

V usage is TRBV9 and J usage is TRBJ1-1, with D uncertain. This CDR3 is 13 amino acids long. Germline V lookup: CDR1 SGDLS, CDR2 YYNGEE. Between the trimmed V and J ends, which lost 7 bases and 0 bases, there was a span of 10 bases. The CDR3 coding sequence is TGTGCCAGCGGCGATAATATGAACACTGAAGCTTTCTTT. Amino acid sequence: CASGDNMNTEAFF.

This clone has only one observation. The V gene is TRBV21-1, the J gene TRBJ1-4. TRBV21-1 is assigned pseudogene status. The CDR3 length is 17 residues. CDR3 in amino acids: CASSKNGAWRGWEKLFF. Written as DNA, the CDR3 is TGTGCCAGCAGCAAAAATGGGGCTTGGAGGGGATGGGAAAAACTGTTTTTT.

The V gene is TRBV2, the J gene TRBJ2-1, with TRBD1 as a possible D gene (6 bases). Germline-derived CDR1 and CDR2 are SNHLY and FYNNEI. Trimming left V 4 bases short and J 2 bases short, with 12 bases between. CDR3 length: 15 amino acids. The CDR3 DNA reads TGTGCCAGCAGTGTTGAGACAGGTGCCTACAATGAGCAGTTCTTC. It translates to CASSVETGAYNEQFF. The whole variable domain, remainder taken from reference TRBV2 and TRBJ2-1, is EPEVTQTPSHQVTQMGQEVILRCVPISNHLYFYWYRQILGQKVEFLVSFYNNEISEKSEIFDDQFSVERPDGSNFTLKIRSTKLEDSAMYFCASSVETGAYNEQFFGPGTRLTVL.

The chain carries TRBV5-8 and TRBJ2-1; 7 nucleotides agree with TRBD1. Germline-derived CDR1 and CDR2 are SGHTS and YDEGEE. The length of the CDR3 is 14 residues. The ends lost 1 base at V and 4 bases at J; junction bases unmatched: 2. CDR3 sequence reads: CASSLKGAYNEQFF. The CDR3 DNA follows: TGTGCCAGCAGCTTGAAGGGGGCATACAATGAGCAGTTCTTC.

The chain recombines TRBV3-1 (or the pseudogene TRBV3-2) with TRBJ2-3; D possibly corresponds to TRBD2 (6 bases). CDR1 is LGHDT, CDR2 YNNKEL, per germline (reference sequence). The CDR3 runs 16 residues. V lost 0 bases and J 5 bases, leaving 15 bases between the germline ends. The CDR3 DNA reads TGTGCCAGCAGCCAAGATGTGCGGGGCGGTGGAGATACGCAGTATTTT. Translation gives CASSQDVRGGGDTQYF.

The rearrangement links TRBV27 to TRBJ2-7, with 9 bases matching TRBD1. The ends lost 3 bases at V and 1 base at J; junction bases unmatched: 4. The CDR3 is 15 residues long. From germline, CDR1 is MNHEY and CDR2 SMNVEV (reference sequence). The CDR3 loop reads CASSFGTGNSYEQYF. CDR3 coding DNA: TGTGCCAGCAGTTTCGGGACAGGGAATTCCTACGAGCAGTACTTC.

The chain uses TRBV29-1 and TRBJ1-1; 8 bases align to TRBD1. The V and J ends lost 7 bases and 4 bases, in that order; junction bases with no gene match: 8. The V gene's germline CDR1 is SQVTM and CDR2 ANQGSEA. The CDR3 is 13 amino acids. CDR3 coding DNA: TGCAGCGGGGACAGGCCGGGGAGCACTGAAGCTTTCTTT. It codes for CSGDRPGSTEAFF.

The V and J genes are TRBV3-1 (or the pseudogene TRBV3-2) and TRBJ1-3, with D tentatively TRBD1 (5 bases). Trimming took off 0 bases at V and 1 base at J, with 10 bases between the two ends. Germline lookup yields CDR1 LGHDT and CDR2 YNNKEL (reference sequence). The CDR3 runs 16 residues. The CDR3 loop reads CASSQEGGGSGNTIYF. The CDR3, as DNA: TGTGCCAGCAGCCAAGAGGGGGGAGGGTCTGGAAACACCATATATTTT.

The V call is TRBV11-3, the J call TRBJ1-6; a weak D match, TRBD1 (5 bases). V gave up 5 bases and J gave up 13 bases, with 9 bases separating them. The length of the CDR3 is 11 residues. CDR1 SGHNT and CDR2 YENEEA come from the germline V gene. The chain's CDR3 is CASSRGTPLHF. Written as DNA, the CDR3 is TGTGCCAGCAGCAGGGGAACTCCCCTCCACTTT.

The rearrangement joins TRBV2 to TRBJ1-1; unclear D gene. CDR3 size: 13 residues. Trimming removed 1 base at V and 4 bases at J, with 7 bases between. Germline assignment: CDR1 SNHLY and CDR2 FYNNEI. This CDR3 is CASSEDVLTEAFF. The CDR3 bases are TGTGCCAGCAGTGAAGACGTACTCACTGAAGCTTTCTTT.

The chain recombines TRBV9 with TRBJ1-5; a possible D gene is TRBD1 (6 bases). V shed 3 bases and J shed 0 bases, with 10 bases lying between them. Germline values: CDR1 SGDLS, CDR2 YYNGEE. The CDR3 extends over 15 amino acids. The CDR3 loop is CASSATGISNQPQHF. The CDR3 bases are TGTGCCAGCAGCGCGACAGGCATTAGCAATCAGCCCCAGCATTTT.

The chain recombines TRBV9 with TRBJ2-7, with 11 bases identical to TRBD2. The CDR3 has 13 amino acids. Germline lookup yields CDR1 SGDLS and CDR2 YYNGEE. The V and J ends lost 7 bases and 6 bases, in that order; junction bases with no gene match: 6. The CDR3 coding sequence is TGTGCCAGCGGGGTAGCGGGAGGGTTCGAGCAGTACTTC. Its translation: CASGVAGGFEQYF.

V and J are TRBV7-2 and TRBJ2-3; TRBD2 agrees at 9 bases. CDR1 SGHTA and CDR2 FQGNSA come from the germline V gene. The J segment lost 1 base and the V segment lost 3 bases, leaving 2 bases of the junction unmatched. The CDR3 runs to 15 residues. In DNA form, the CDR3 reads TGTGCCAGCAGCTTTGGCGGGGGGGGCACAGATACGCAGTATTTT. It specifies CASSFGGGGTDTQYF.